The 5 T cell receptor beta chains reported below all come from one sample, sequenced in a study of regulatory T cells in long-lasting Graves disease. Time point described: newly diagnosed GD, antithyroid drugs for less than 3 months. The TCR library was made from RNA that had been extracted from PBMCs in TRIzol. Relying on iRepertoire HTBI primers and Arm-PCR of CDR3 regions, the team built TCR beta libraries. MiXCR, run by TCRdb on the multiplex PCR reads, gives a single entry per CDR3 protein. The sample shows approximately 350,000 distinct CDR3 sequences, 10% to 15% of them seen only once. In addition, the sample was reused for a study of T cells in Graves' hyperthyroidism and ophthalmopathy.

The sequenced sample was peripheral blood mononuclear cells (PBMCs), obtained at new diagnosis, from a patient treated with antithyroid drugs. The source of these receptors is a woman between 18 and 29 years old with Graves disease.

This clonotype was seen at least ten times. The CDR3 is CATMTSGTSSYEQYF. Here the CDR3 DNA reads TGTGCCACCATGACTAGCGGGACCTCCTCCTACGAGCAGTACTTC. The genes are TRBV28 and TRBJ2-7, with 11 bases identical to TRBD2. The CDR3 consists of 15 residues. The V gene's germline CDR1 is MDHEN and CDR2 SYDVKM. V lost 10 bases to trimming and J lost 0 bases; unmatched junction nucleotides: 8.

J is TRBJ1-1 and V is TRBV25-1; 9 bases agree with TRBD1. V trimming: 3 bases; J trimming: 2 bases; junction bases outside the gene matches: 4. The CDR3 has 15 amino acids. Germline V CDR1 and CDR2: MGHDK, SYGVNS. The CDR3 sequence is CASSDDRGVNTEAFF. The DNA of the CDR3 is TGTGCCAGCAGTGACGACAGGGGGGTCAACACTGAAGCTTTCTTT. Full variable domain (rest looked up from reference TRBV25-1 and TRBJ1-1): EADIYQTPRYLVIGTGKKITLECSQTMGHDKMYWYQQDPGMELHLIHYSYGVNSTEKGDLSSESTVSRIRTEHFPLTLESARPSHTSQYLCASSDDRGVNTEAFFGQGTRLTVV.

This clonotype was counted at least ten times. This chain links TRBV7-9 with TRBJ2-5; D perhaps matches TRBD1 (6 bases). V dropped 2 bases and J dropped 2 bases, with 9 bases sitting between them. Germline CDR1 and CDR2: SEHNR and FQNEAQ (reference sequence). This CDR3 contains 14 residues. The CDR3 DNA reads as TGTGCCAGCAGCTTAAATCAGGGGCAAGAGACCCAGTACTTC. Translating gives CASSLNQGQETQYF. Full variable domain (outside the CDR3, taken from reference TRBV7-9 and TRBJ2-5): DTGVSQNPRHKITKRGQNVTFRCDPISEHNRLYWYRQTLGQGPEFLTYFQNEAQLEKSRLLSDRFSAERPKGSFSTLEIQRTEQGDSAMYLCASSLNQGQETQYFGPGTRLLVL.

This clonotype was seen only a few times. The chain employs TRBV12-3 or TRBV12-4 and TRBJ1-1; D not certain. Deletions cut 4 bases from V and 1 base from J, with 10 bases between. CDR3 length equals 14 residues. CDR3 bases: TGTGCCAGCAGTTCGTCACCAGGGAACACTGAAGCTTTCTTT. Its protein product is CASSSSPGNTEAFF.

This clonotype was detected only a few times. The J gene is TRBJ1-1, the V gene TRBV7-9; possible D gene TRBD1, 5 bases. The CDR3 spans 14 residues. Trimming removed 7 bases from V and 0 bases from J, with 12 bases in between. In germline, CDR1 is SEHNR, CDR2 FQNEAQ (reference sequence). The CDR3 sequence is CASMQGIMNTEAFF. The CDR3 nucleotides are TGTGCCAGCATGCAGGGAATAATGAACACTGAAGCTTTCTTT.